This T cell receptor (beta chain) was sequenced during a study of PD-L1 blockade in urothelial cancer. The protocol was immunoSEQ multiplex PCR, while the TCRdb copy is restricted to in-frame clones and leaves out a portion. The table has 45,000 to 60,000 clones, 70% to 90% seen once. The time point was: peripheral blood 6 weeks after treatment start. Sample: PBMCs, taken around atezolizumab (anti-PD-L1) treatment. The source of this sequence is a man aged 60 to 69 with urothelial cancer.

The CDR3 bases are TGCGCCAGCAGCTTGAACGTCGCAGGGGAAGGAGAAAAACTGTTTTTT. Its translation: CASSLNVAGEGEKLFF. The chain couples TRBV5-1 to TRBJ1-4; D might be TRBD1 (6 bases). The CDR3 is 16 residues long. Germline CDR1 reads SGHRS; CDR2 reads YFSETQ. Trimming pared 1 base from V and 8 bases from J, leaving 18 bases between.